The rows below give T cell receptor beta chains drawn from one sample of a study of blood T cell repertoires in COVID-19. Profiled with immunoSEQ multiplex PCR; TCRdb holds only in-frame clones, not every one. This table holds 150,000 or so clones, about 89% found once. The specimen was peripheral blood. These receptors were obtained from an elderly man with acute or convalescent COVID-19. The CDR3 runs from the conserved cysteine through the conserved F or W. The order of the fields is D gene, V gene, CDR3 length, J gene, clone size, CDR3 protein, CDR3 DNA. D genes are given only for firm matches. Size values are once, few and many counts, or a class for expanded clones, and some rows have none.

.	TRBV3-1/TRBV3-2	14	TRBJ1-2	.	CASSQDWTANGYTF	TGTGCCAGCAGCCAAGATTGGACAGCGAATGGCTACACCTTC
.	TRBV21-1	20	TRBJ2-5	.	CASSPTPPGLDRRDQETQYF	TGTGCCAGCAGCCCTACCCCCCCGGGACTAGATCGGAGAGATCAAGAGACCCAGTACTTC
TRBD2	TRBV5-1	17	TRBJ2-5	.	CASSQGLAGGREETQYF	TGCGCCAGCAGCCAGGGACTAGCGGGAGGCCGGGAAGAGACCCAGTACTTC
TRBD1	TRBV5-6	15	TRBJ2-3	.	CASSLEQGAKDTQYF	TGTGCCAGCAGCTTGGAACAGGGGGCGAAAGATACGCAGTATTTT
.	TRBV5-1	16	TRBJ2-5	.	CASSLEGQGVGETQYF	TGCGCCAGCAGCTTGGAAGGGCAGGGCGTAGGGGAGACCCAGTACTTC
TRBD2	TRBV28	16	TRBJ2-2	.	CASWTLAGGITGELFF	TGTGCCAGCTGGACTTTAGCGGGGGGGATCACCGGGGAGCTGTTTTTT
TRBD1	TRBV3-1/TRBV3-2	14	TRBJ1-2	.	CASSQGGTQGGYTF	TGTGCCAGCAGCCAAGGCGGAACACAGGGGGGCTACACCTTC
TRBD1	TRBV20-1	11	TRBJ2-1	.	CSAPRGNEQFF	TGCAGTGCTCCCAGGGGGAATGAGCAGTTCTTC
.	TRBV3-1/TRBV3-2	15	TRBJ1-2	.	CASSRIQGWDYGYTF	TGTGCCAGCAGCCGAATACAGGGTTGGGACTATGGCTACACCTTC
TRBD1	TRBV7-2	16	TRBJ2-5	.	CASSPTRTGPSETQYF	TGTGCCAGCAGCCCCACCCGGACAGGACCTAGTGAGACCCAGTACTTC
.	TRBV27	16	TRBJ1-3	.	CASSGGDKSSGNTIYF	TGTGCCAGCAGTGGGGGGGACAAGAGCTCTGGAAACACCATATATTTT
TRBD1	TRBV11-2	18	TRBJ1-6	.	CASSLAHEFGTGGSPLHF	TGTGCCAGCAGCTTAGCGCACGAATTTGGGACAGGGGGGTCACCCCTCCACTTT
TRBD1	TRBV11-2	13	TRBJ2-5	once	CASSSDREETQYF	TGTGCCAGCAGCTCTGACAGGGAAGAGACCCAGTACTTC
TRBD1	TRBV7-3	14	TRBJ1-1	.	CASSATGVDTEAFF	TGTGCCAGCAGCGCTACAGGGGTGGACACTGAAGCTTTCTTT
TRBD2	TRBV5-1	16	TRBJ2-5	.	CASSLVAGGLKETQYF	TGCGCCAGCAGCTTGGTTGCGGGGGGGCTGAAGGAGACCCAGTACTTC
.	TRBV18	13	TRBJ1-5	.	CASSQSMNQPQHF	TGTGCCAGCTCACAATCTATGAATCAGCCCCAGCATTTT
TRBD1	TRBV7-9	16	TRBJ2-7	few	CASSDETGVGMYEQYF	TGTGCCAGCAGCGACGAGACAGGGGTCGGTATGTACGAGCAGTACTTC
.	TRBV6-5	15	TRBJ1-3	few	CASSPTGASGNTIYF	TGTGCCAGCAGTCCGACAGGAGCCTCTGGAAACACCATATATTTT
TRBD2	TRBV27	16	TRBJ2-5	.	CASSFPTSGSKETQYF	TGTGCCAGCAGTTTCCCGACTAGCGGCTCCAAAGAGACCCAGTACTTC
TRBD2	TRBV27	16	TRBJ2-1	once	CASSEILAGGPGEQFF	TGTGCCAGCAGTGAGATCCTAGCGGGGGGGCCGGGTGAGCAGTTCTTC
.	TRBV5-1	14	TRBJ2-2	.	CASSLFGDTGELFF	TGCGCCAGCAGCTTGTTCGGGGACACCGGGGAGCTGTTTTTT
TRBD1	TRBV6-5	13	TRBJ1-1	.	CASSRTGDPEAFF	TGTGCCAGCAGCCGTACAGGGGACCCAGAAGCTTTCTTT
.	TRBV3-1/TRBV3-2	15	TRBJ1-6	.	CASSLRGSTNSPLHF	TGTGCCAGCAGCCTTAGAGGGTCTACCAATTCACCCCTCCACTTT
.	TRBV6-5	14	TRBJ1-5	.	CASRIHSCNQPQHF	TGTGCCAGCAGGATACACAGCTGCAATCAGCCCCAGCATTTT
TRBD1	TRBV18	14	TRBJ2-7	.	CASSLAGGPYEQYF	TGTGCCAGCTCACTCGCAGGGGGCCCCTACGAGCAGTACTTC
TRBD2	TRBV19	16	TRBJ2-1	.	CASSIDVASGLNEQFF	TGTGCCAGTAGTATAGATGTCGCTAGCGGGCTTAATGAGCAGTTCTTC
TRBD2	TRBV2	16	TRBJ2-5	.	CASSVLGGRAQETQYF	TGTGCCAGCAGTGTCCTCGGGGGGAGGGCTCAAGAGACCCAGTACTTC
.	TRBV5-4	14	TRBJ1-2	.	CASSLDTVNYGYTF	TGTGCCAGCAGCTTGGATACGGTAAACTATGGCTACACCTTC
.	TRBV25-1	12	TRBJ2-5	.	CASSERLGTQYF	TGTGCCAGCAGTGAGCGGTTGGGGACCCAGTACTTC
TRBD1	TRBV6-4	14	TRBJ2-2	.	CAGRGQVNTGELFF	TGTGCCGGAAGAGGACAGGTAAACACCGGGGAGCTGTTTTTT
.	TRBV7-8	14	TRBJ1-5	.	CASSPGLANQPQHF	TGTGCCAGCAGCCCGGGACTCGCCAATCAGCCCCAGCATTTT
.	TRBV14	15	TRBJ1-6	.	CASRTSGTPRSPLHF	TGTGCCAGCAGAACTTCCGGGACACCGCGCTCACCCCTCCACTTT
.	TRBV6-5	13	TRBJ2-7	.	CGSVARLSYEQYF	TGTGGGAGCGTGGCTAGGCTGTCCTACGAGCAGTACTTC
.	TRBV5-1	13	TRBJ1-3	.	CASSQPGLDTIYF	TGCGCCAGCAGCCAACCAGGGTTGGACACCATATATTTT
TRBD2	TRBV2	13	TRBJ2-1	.	CARGLAGPGEQFF	TGTGCCAGGGGACTAGCGGGACCCGGTGAGCAGTTCTTC
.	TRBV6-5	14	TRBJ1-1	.	CASSYARVGTEAFF	TGTGCCAGCAGTTACGCCAGGGTCGGAACTGAAGCTTTCTTT
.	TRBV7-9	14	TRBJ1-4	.	CASSLPGLGEKLFF	TGTGCCAGCAGCTTGCCGGGACTCGGTGAAAAACTGTTTTTT
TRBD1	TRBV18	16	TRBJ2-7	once	CASSRGTEYLGAEQYF	TGTGCCAGCTCACGGGGGACAGAGTATTTGGGAGCCGAGCAGTACTTC
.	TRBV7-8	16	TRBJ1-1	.	CASSLGGRGGVTEAFF	TGTGCCAGCAGCTTAGGGGGAAGAGGGGGTGTTACTGAAGCTTTCTTT
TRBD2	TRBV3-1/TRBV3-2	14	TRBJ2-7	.	CASSTRGGLSEQYF	TGTGCCAGCAGCACGCGGGGGGGCCTTAGCGAGCAGTACTTC
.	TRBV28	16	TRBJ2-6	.	CASSPTGSAGANVLTF	TGTGCCAGCAGTCCAACAGGGTCAGCTGGGGCCAACGTCCTGACTTTC
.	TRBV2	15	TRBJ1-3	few	CASSEARGGGNTIYF	TGTGCCAGCAGTGAAGCGCGGGGGGGTGGAAACACCATATATTTT
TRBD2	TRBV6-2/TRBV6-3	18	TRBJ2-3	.	CASSYSSRLAGSTDTQYF	TGTGCCAGCAGTTACTCGAGTCGCCTAGCGGGTAGCACAGATACGCAGTATTTT
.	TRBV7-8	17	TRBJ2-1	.	CASSFTERLAPYNEQFF	TGTGCCAGCAGCTTTACCGAAAGGCTAGCCCCCTACAATGAGCAGTTCTTC
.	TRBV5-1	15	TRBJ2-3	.	CASSLEGAKGDTQYF	TGCGCCAGCAGCTTGGAAGGGGCTAAGGGAGATACGCAGTATTTT
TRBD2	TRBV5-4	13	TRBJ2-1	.	CASSFSGGNEQFF	TGTGCCAGCAGCTTTAGCGGGGGAAATGAGCAGTTCTTC
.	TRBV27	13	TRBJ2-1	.	CASQGSGYNEQFF	TGTGCCAGCCAGGGTTCGGGCTACAATGAGCAGTTCTTC
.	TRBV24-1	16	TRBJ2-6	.	CATSDPQIDGANVLTF	TGTGCCACCAGTGATCCACAGATAGACGGGGCCAACGTCCTGACTTTC
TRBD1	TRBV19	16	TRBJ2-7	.	CASSMPWTGVTYEQYF	TGTGCCAGTAGTATGCCTTGGACAGGGGTAACCTACGAGCAGTACTTC
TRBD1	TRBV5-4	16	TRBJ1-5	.	CASSLRTGDSNQPQHF	TGTGCCAGCAGCTTGAGGACAGGTGATAGCAATCAGCCCCAGCATTTT
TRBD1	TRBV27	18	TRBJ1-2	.	CASSLSIPGTGGHYGYTF	TGTGCCAGCAGTTTATCGATCCCAGGGACAGGAGGTCATTATGGCTACACCTTC
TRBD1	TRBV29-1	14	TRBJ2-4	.	CSVADRVAKNIQYF	TGCAGCGTAGCTGACAGGGTAGCCAAAAACATTCAGTACTTC